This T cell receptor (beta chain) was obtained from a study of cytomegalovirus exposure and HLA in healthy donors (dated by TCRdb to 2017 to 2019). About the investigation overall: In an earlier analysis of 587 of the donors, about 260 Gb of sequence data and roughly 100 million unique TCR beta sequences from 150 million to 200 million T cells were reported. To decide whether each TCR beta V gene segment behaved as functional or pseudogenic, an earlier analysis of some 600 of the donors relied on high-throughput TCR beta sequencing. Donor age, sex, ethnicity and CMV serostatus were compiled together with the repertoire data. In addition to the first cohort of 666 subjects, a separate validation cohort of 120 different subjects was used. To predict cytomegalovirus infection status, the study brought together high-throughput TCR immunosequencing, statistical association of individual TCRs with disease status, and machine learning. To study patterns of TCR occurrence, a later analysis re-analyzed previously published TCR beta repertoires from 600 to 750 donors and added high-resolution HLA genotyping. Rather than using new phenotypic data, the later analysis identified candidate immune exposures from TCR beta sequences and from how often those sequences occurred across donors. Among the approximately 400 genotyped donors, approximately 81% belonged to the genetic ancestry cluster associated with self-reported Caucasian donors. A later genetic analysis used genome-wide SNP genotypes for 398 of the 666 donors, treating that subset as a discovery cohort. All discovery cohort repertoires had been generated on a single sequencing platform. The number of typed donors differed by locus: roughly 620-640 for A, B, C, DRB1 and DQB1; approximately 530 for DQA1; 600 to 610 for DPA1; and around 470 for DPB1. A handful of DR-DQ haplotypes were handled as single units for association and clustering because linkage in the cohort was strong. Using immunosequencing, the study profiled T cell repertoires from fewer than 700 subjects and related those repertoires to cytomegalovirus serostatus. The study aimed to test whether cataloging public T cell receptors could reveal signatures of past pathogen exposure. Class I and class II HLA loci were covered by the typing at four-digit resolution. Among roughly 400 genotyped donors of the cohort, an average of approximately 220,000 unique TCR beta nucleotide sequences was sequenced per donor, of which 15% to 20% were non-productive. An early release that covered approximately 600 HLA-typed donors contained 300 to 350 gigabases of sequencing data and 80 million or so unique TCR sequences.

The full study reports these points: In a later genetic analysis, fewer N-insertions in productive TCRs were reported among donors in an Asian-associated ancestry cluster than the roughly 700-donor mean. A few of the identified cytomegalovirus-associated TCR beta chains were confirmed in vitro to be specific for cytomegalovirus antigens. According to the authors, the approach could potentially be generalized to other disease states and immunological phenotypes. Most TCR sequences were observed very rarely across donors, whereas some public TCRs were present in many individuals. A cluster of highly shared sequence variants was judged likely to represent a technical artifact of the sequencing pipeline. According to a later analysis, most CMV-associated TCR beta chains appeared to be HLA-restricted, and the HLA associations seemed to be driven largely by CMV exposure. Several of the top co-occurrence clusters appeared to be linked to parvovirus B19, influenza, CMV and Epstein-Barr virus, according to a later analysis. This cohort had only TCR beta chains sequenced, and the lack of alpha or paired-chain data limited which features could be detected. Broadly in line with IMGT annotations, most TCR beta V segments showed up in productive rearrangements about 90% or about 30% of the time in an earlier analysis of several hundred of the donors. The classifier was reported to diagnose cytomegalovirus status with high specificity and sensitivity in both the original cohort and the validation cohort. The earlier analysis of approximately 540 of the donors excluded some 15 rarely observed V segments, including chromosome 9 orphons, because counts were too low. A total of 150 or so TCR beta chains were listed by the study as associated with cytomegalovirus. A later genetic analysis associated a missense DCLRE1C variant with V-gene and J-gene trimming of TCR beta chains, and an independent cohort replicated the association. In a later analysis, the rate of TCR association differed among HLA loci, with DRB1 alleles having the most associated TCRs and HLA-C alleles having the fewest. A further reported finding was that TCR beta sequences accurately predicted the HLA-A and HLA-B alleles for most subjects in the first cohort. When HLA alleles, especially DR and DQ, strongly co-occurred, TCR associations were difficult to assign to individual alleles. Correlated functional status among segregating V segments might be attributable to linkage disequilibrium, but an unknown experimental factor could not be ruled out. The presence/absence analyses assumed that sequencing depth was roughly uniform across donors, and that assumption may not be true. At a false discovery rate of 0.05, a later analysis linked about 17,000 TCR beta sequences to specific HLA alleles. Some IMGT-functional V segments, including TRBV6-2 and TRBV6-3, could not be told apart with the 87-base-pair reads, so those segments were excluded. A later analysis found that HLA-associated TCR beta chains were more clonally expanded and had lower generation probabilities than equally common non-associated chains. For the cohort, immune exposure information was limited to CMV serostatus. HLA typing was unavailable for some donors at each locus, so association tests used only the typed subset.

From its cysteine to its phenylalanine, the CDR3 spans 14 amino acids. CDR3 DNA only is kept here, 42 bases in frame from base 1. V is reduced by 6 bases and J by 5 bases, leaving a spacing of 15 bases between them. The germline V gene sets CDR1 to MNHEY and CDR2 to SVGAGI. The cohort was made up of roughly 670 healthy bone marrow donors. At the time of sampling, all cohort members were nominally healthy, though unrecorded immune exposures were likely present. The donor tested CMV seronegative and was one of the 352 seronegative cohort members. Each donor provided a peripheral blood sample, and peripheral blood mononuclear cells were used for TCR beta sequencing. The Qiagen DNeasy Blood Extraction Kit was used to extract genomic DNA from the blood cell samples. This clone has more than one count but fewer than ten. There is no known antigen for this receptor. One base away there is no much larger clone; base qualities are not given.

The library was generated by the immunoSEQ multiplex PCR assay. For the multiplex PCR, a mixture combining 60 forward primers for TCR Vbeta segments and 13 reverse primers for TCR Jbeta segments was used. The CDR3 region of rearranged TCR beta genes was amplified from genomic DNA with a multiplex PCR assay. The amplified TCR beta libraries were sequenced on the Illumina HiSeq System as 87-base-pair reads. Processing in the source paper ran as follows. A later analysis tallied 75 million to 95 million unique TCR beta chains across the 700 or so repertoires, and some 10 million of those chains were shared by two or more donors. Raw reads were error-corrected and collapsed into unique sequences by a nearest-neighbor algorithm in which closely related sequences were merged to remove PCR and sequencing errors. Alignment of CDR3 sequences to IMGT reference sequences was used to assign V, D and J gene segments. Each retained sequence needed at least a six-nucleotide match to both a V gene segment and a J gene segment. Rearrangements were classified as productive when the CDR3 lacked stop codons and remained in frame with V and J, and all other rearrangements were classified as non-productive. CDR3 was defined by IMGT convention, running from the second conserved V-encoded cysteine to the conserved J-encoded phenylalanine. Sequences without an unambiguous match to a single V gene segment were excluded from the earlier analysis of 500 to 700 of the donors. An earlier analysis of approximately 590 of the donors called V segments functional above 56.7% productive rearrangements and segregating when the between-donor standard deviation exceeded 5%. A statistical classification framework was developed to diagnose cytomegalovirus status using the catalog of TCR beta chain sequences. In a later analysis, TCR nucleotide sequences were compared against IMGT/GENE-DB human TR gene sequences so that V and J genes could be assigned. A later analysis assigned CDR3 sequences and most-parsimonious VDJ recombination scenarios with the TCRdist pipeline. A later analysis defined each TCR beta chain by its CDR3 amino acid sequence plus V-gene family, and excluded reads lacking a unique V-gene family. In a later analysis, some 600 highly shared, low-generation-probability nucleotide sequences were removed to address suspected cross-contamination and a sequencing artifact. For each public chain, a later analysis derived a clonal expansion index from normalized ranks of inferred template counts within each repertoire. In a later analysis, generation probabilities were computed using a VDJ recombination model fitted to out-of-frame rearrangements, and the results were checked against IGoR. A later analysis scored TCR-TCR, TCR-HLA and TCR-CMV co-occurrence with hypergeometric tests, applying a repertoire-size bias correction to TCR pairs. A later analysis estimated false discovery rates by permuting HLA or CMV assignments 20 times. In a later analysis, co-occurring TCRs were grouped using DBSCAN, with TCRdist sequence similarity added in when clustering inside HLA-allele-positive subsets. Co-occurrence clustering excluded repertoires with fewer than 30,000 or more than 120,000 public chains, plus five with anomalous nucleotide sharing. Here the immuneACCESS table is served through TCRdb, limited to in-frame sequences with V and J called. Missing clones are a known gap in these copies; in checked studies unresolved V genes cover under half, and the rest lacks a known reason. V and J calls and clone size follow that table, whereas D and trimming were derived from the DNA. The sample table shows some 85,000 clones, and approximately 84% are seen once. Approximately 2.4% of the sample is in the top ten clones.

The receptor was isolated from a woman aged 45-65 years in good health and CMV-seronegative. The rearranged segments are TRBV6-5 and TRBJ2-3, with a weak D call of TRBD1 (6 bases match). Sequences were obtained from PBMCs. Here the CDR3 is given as CASSSGTTKDTQYF. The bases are TGTGCCAGCAGCTCCGGGACAACGAAAGATACGCAGTATTTT.